The clone carrying this T cell receptor beta chain was observed a handful of times. The data originate from a study of blood T cell repertoires in COVID-19. Study details: Some COVID-19 samples were acute and others convalescent; all came from the United States, Italy and Spain. PBMCs, B-cell-depleted T cells, or T cells provided the cDNA or gDNA that made up the material.

In the source study's methods: Reference gene primers were amplified, and this amplification served to estimate nucleated cell counts. Libraries were prepared by immunoSEQ multiplex PCR; TCRdb keeps only in-frame clonotypes and omits some of them. The V and J calls and clone size were taken over from that table, and D and trimming were inferred from the DNA. The data show about 300,000 clones, just under 90% seen once. The CDR3 has 15 amino acids. Germline lookup yields CDR1 SGHTA and CDR2 FQGNSA. Trimming cost V 3 bases and J 1 base; bases outside gene matches: 1. The chain has TRBV7-2 and TRBJ1-3; 9 nucleotides agree with TRBD1. This clonotype was sampled from a woman aged 45-65 years with COVID-19, enrolled during active disease. The source material was peripheral blood. The CDR3 region has the DNA TGTGCCAGCAGCTTGGGGACAGGGTCTGGAAACACCATATATTTT. Translating it yields CASSLGTGSGNTIYF.